The 31 T cell receptor beta chains listed next were all sequenced from one sample in a study of beta chain features in type 1 diabetes. Findings and caveats of the study: Within each of all four CD4+ subsets, Type 1 diabetes patients had TCRB CDR3s that were moderately but significantly shorter.

Investigators reverse transcribed all isolated RNA, so they sequenced expressed TCRB transcripts. Here immunoSEQ multiplex PCR was the method, and the copy in TCRdb shows in-frame clones only, minus some. The table shows approximately 270,000 clones, with around 15% occurring only once. For these TCRs, the target antigens are not known. Sequencing input: naive CD4+ T cells from blood. The receptors originated from a man aged 30 to 45 with type 1 diabetes.

The chain is built from TRBV27 and TRBJ2-7, with 9 bases identical to TRBD2. J lost 3 bases, V lost 5 bases, and 11 bases had no gene match. Germline loops: CDR1 MNHEY, CDR2 SMNVEV (reference sequence). CDR3 length: 16 residues. The CDR3 nucleotides read TGTGCCAGCAGTCCGGGGAGCGGGAGGAGTGACTACGAGCAGTACTTC. It translates to CASSPGSGRSDYEQYF.

The chain carries TRBV7-9 and TRBJ2-5; 9 nucleotides align to TRBD2. Trimming removed 5 bases from V and 5 bases from J; junction bases left unmatched: 12. The CDR3 loop spans 16 amino acids. Germline V CDR1 and CDR2: SEHNR, FQNEAQ (reference sequence). The CDR3 protein is CASSPAGVAGDETQYF. In DNA form, the CDR3 reads TGTGCCAGCAGCCCCGCGGGAGTAGCGGGAGATGAGACCCAGTACTTC.

This clone turned up a few times. This sequence joins TRBV11-2 and TRBJ2-1; unclear D gene. Germline CDR1 and CDR2: SGHAT and FQNNGV. V lost 3 bases to trimming and J lost 12 bases, with 18 bases between them. This CDR3 is 14 amino acids long. The CDR3 nucleotides read TGTGCCAGCAGCTTGAGACTGGCCGAGGAGTGGCAGTTCTTC. Amino acids: CASSLRLAEEWQFF.

This sequence joins TRBV2 and TRBJ2-2; 8 nucleotides match TRBD2. The germline CDR1 and CDR2 sequences are SNHLY and FYNNEI. Losses at the gene ends were 8 bases for V and 4 bases for J; bases not matched to a gene: 9. The CDR3 runs to 15 residues. This CDR3 is CASRAGLAFTGELFF. The CDR3 DNA reads as TGTGCCAGCCGAGCCGGACTAGCTTTCACCGGGGAGCTGTTTTTT.

V and J are TRBV28 and TRBJ2-7; the D is unclear. The CDR3 extends over 12 amino acids. V was pared by 4 bases and J by 6 bases, with 10 bases between. Germline CDR1 MDHEN, CDR2 SYDVKM. The CDR3 region has the DNA TGTGCCAGCAGTTCTGGAGAGGTCGAGCAGTACTTC. Protein: CASSSGEVEQYF.

This clone was detected a few times. This chain's CDR3 is CASSLDGSGTDTQYF. The CDR3 DNA reads TGCGCCAGCAGCTTGGACGGGAGCGGCACAGATACGCAGTATTTT. This chain uses TRBV5-1 with TRBJ2-3, with D possibly matching TRBD2 (6 bases). The CDR3 sequence is 15 residues long. Germline V gene lookup returns CDR1 SGHRS and CDR2 YFSETQ. With 0 bases removed from V and 1 base from J, the gap between germline ends came to 9 bases.

V usage is TRBV28 and J usage is TRBJ2-5; TRBD1 aligns across 9 bases. CDR1 is MDHEN, CDR2 SYDVKM, per germline. With V trimmed by 6 bases and J by 5 bases, 7 bases remained unmatched. The CDR3 has 14 residues. CDR3 in amino acids: CASSLGQGWETQYF. In nucleotides, the CDR3 is TGTGCCAGCAGCCTGGGACAGGGATGGGAGACCCAGTACTTC. The entire variable domain, with the rest obtained from reference TRBV28 and TRBJ2-5, is as follows: DVKVTQSSRYLVKRTGEKVFLECVQDMDHENMFWYRQDPGLGLRLIYFSYDVKMKEKGDIPEGYSVSREKKERFSLILESASTNQTSMYLCASSLGQGWETQYFGPGTRLLVL.

This chain connects TRBV29-1 to TRBJ2-1; TRBD2 aligns across 11 bases. J lost 2 bases, V lost 2 bases, and 11 bases had no gene match. CDR3 size: 18 residues. CDR1 SQVTM and CDR2 ANQGSEA come from the germline V gene. CDR3 loop: CSVEWGGRLAGTYNEQFF. The CDR3 nucleotides read TGCAGCGTTGAATGGGGGGGTAGACTAGCGGGAACCTACAATGAGCAGTTCTTC.

This clone came up a few times. V is TRBV9 and J is TRBJ2-7; 9 bases match TRBD1. Trimming cost V 4 bases and J 6 bases; bases outside gene matches: 23. Germline V gives CDR1 SGDLS, CDR2 YYNGEE. The CDR3 covers 19 residues. The CDR3 DNA reads as TGTGCCAGCAGCCGAACCGGGACAGGGCTCCAAAACGCAGGGGGCGAGCAGTACTTC. Translation: CASSRTGTGLQNAGGEQYF. The variable domain in full, completed from reference TRBV9 and TRBJ2-7, reads DSGVTQTPKHLITATGQRVTLRCSPRSGDLSVYWYQQSLDQGLQFLIQYYNGEERAKGNILERFSAQQFPDLHSELNLSSLELGDSALYFCASSRTGTGLQNAGGEQYFGPGTRLTVT.

The chain couples TRBV14 to TRBJ2-5; TRBD2 matches at 7 bases. Germline assignment: CDR1 SGHDN and CDR2 FVKESK. Trimming at V came to 4 bases and at J to 2 bases, leaving 4 bases not matched to a gene. The CDR3 contains 14 residues. CDR3 protein: CASSPKLAQETQYF. CDR3 nucleotide sequence: TGTGCCAGCAGCCCCAAACTAGCGCAAGAGACCCAGTACTTC.

This clone was counted only a few times. This chain uses TRBV15 with TRBJ2-3; perhaps TRBD2 as D (5 bases). Deletions cut 2 bases from V and 0 bases from J, with 12 bases between. The V gene's germline CDR1 is LNHNV and CDR2 YYDKDF (reference sequence). This CDR3 region has 16 residues. CDR3 amino acids: CATSRSYGGSTDTQYF. The DNA of the CDR3 is TGTGCCACCAGCAGATCCTATGGCGGGAGCACAGATACGCAGTATTTT.

This clone was counted only a few times. The chain carries TRBV7-2 and TRBJ2-2; TRBD2 might be the D (6 bases). The CDR3 totals 17 residues. The germline CDR1 and CDR2 sequences are SGHTA and FQGNSA. Trimming removed 6 bases from V and 1 base from J, with 18 bases in between. The CDR3 reads CASSLFRDWGNTGELFF. Here the CDR3 DNA reads TGTGCCAGCAGTTTATTCCGGGACTGGGGGAACACCGGGGAGCTGTTTTTT.

V usage is TRBV28 and J usage is TRBJ2-1; the match to TRBD2 covers 15 bases. CDR1 MDHEN and CDR2 SYDVKM come from the germline V gene. CDR3 length: 14 amino acids. Losses at the gene ends were 5 bases for V and 15 bases for J; bases not matched to a gene: 8. The CDR3 DNA reads TGTGCCAGCAGTGACGGGACTAGCGGGAGGAGCTGGTTCTTC. This encodes CASSDGTSGRSWFF.

There are a few counts of this clone. This chain joins TRBV23-1 and TRBJ2-3; tentative D call: TRBD1 (5 bases). TRBV23-1 is annotated as an ORF whose role is uncertain. The ends were cut back, 2 bases at V and 1 base at J, with 13 bases in the middle. This CDR3 is built from 16 residues. The CDR3 loop is CASSQGRRQCTDTQYF. As DNA, the CDR3 is TGCGCCAGCAGTCAAGGACGCCGACAGTGCACAGATACGCAGTATTTT.

The genes are TRBV4-1 and TRBJ2-1, with 10 nucleotides matching TRBD2. J was trimmed by 2 bases and V by 5 bases; bases with no gene match: 3. Germline-derived CDR1 and CDR2 are MGHRA and YSYEKL. This CDR3 region has 15 residues. CDR3 sequence (DNA): TGCGCCAGCAGCTCAGGGACTAGCGCCTACAATGAGCAGTTCTTC. It yields the protein CASSSGTSAYNEQFF.

Only a few counts were recorded for this clone. J is TRBJ2-1 and V is TRBV5-1, with 7 bases aligning to TRBD1. Per germline, CDR1 SGHRS and CDR2 YFSETQ. The CDR3 extends over 15 amino acids. The V gene end was trimmed by 1 base and the J gene end by 0 bases; junction bases not matched to a gene: 1. CDR3 DNA sequence: TGCGCCAGCAGCTTGCGGGACAGCTCCTACAATGAGCAGTTCTTC. As protein: CASSLRDSSYNEQFF.

CDR3 region: CASSPSASGRASTDTQYF. DNA of the CDR3: TGTGCCAGCTCACCGTCGGCTAGCGGGAGGGCTAGCACAGATACGCAGTATTTT. The V and J genes are TRBV18 and TRBJ2-3; TRBD2 matches at 12 bases. Trimming removed 3 bases from V and 0 bases from J; junction bases left unmatched: 7. The CDR3 is 18 amino acids. Per germline, CDR1 KGHSH and CDR2 LQKENI.

This sequence joins TRBV7-9 and TRBJ2-6, with 9 bases that match TRBD1. The V gene end was trimmed by 4 bases and the J gene end by 0 bases; junction bases not matched to a gene: 7. The CDR3 length is 18 residues. CDR1 and CDR2 from the germline V gene are SEHNR and FQNEAQ (reference sequence). The CDR3 is CASSSGQGTHSGANVLTF. The CDR3 DNA reads TGTGCCAGCAGCTCGGGACAGGGAACTCACTCTGGGGCCAACGTCCTGACTTTC.

In this sample, this clone turned up a few times. J is TRBJ1-2 and V is TRBV5-1; D call uncertain. Germline V gene data show CDR1 as SGHRS and CDR2 as YFSETQ. The CDR3 contains 13 residues. V dropped 1 base and J dropped 1 base, with 5 bases sitting between them. CDR3 nucleotide sequence: TGCGCCAGCAGCTTGACAGTTAACTATGGCTACACCTTC. Protein product: CASSLTVNYGYTF.

V gene TRBV21-1 combines with J gene TRBJ2-7; no check of the table's D call, TRBD2, against the DNA was made. TRBV21-1 is designated a pseudogene. The CDR3 runs 16 residues. The CDR3 sequence: CASSNQKLAGDYEQYF. The CDR3 DNA reads TGTGCCAGCAGCAATCAAAAACTAGCGGGAGACTACGAGCAGTACTTC.

This chain links TRBV7-8 with TRBJ1-5; no reliable D call. The V gene's germline CDR1 is SGHVS and CDR2 FQNEAQ. V was trimmed by 2 bases and J by 0 bases, leaving 5 bases between them. CDR3 length: 14 amino acids. For the CDR3, the DNA is TGTGCCAGCAGCTTACCGTATAGCAATCAGCCCCAGCATTTT. It is translated as CASSLPYSNQPQHF.

This chain links TRBV7-9 with TRBJ2-3; D not certain. Germline V gives CDR1 SEHNR, CDR2 FQNEAQ (reference sequence). This CDR3 is built from 12 residues. Between the trimmed V and J ends, which lost 0 bases and 6 bases, there was a span of 4 bases. The CDR3 here is CASSLASDTQYF. The CDR3 DNA reads as TGTGCCAGCAGCTTAGCATCGGATACGCAGTATTTT.

On this clone itself: The junction and the germline gene differ at one end; a read error may be behind it. The CDR3 nucleotides are TGCAGCGTGGAAGGGGGCGCGGCTGGCTACACCTTC. This codes for CSVEGGAAGYTF. The chain combines TRBV29-1 with TRBJ1-2; 7 bases align to TRBD1. The CDR3 runs to 12 residues. Per the germline V gene, CDR1 is SQVTM and CDR2 is ANQGSEA.

The chain joins TRBV7-9 to TRBJ1-2; D gene uncertain. Deletions cut 2 bases from V and 6 bases from J, with 7 bases between. The CDR3 is 12 residues long. CDR1 SEHNR and CDR2 FQNEAQ come from the germline V gene (reference sequence). The CDR3 sequence: CASSLNSNGYTF. CDR3 sequence (DNA): TGTGCCAGCAGCTTAAATAGCAATGGCTACACCTTC.

The CDR3 here is CAARDSDYGYTF. The CDR3 coding sequence is TGTGCCGCTCGTGACAGCGACTATGGCTACACCTTC. The chain has TRBV10-3 and TRBJ1-2, with D possibly matching TRBD1 (5 bases). Trimming took off 11 bases at V and 3 bases at J, with 13 bases between the two ends. The CDR3 covers 12 residues. Germline V gene lookup returns CDR1 ENHRY and CDR2 SYGVKD.

V is TRBV28 and J is TRBJ2-1; no reliable D call. V lost 4 bases to trimming and J lost 7 bases, with 17 bases between them. CDR3 length: 15 amino acids. Looked up from germline, CDR1 is MDHEN and CDR2 is SYDVKM. CDR3 DNA sequence: TGTGCCAGCAGTTCCTCCTCTCCCCGGTGGAATGAGCAGTTCTTC. Amino acid sequence: CASSSSSPRWNEQFF. Filled out from reference TRBV28 and TRBJ2-1, the complete variable domain reads DVKVTQSSRYLVKRTGEKVFLECVQDMDHENMFWYRQDPGLGLRLIYFSYDVKMKEKGDIPEGYSVSREKKERFSLILESASTNQTSMYLCASSSSSPRWNEQFFGPGTRLTVL.

The genes are TRBV6-6 and TRBJ2-7; D not certain. Looked up from germline, CDR1 is MNHNY and CDR2 is SVGAGI (reference sequence). V was clipped by 2 bases and J by 0 bases, with 5 bases between them. This CDR3 comprises 13 residues. The CDR3 loop is CASSYTVSYEQYF. The CDR3 bases are TGTGCCAGCAGTTACACGGTCTCCTACGAGCAGTACTTC.

This rearrangement joins TRBV30 to TRBJ2-1, with TRBD2 matching over 8 bases. CDR1 and CDR2 from the germline V gene are GTSNPN and SVGIG (reference sequence). The CDR3 is 17 amino acids. V was pared by 2 bases and J by 0 bases, with 9 bases of the junction left unmatched. The CDR3 DNA follows: TGTGCCTGGAGTCTCGCTAGCGGGTTGAGCTCCTACAATGAGCAGTTCTTC. Protein product: CAWSLASGLSSYNEQFF.

This clone showed up just once. This sequence joins TRBV5-4 and TRBJ2-5, with D possibly matching TRBD1 (6 bases). CDR3 size: 14 residues. V lost 3 bases, J lost 1 base, and 10 bases lay in between. The V gene's germline CDR1 is SGHNT and CDR2 YYREEE (reference sequence). The CDR3 here is CASSYDRFQETQYF. The CDR3 nucleotides are TGTGCCAGCAGCTATGACAGGTTCCAAGAGACCCAGTACTTC.

This clone was observed a handful of times. V usage is TRBV28 and J usage is TRBJ2-7; 9 bases are shared with TRBD1. The CDR3 is 14 amino acids. The junction had 5 bases not matched to a gene; V was cut back by 6 bases and J by 2 bases. Germline V CDR1 and CDR2: MDHEN, SYDVKM. Here the CDR3 reads CASRGTGRTYEQYF. CDR3 DNA sequence: TGTGCCAGCAGAGGGACAGGGCGAACCTACGAGCAGTACTTC.

The sample holds a few counts of this clone. The V gene is TRBV10-3, the J gene TRBJ2-3; 7 positions match TRBD2. CDR1 is ENHRY and CDR2 is SYGVKD in the germline V gene. The junction had 5 bases not matched to a gene; V was cut back by 0 bases and J by 5 bases. CDR3 length: 15 amino acids. Written as DNA, the CDR3 is TGTGCCATCAGTGAGTCGTTGATAGCGGGAGATACGCAGTATTTT. This sequence encodes CAISESLIAGDTQYF.